Shown below are 26 T cell receptor beta chains from a single sample sequenced in a study of CD4 T cells in relation to SARS-CoV-2 and coronaviruses. CD4+ T cells from unexposed donors were obtained before the COVID-19 pandemic (2011-2018). After about ten days of culture, CD4+ T cells were isolated. TCRdb's table, derived via immunoSEQ multiplex PCR, lists solely in-frame clones and lacks some. The sample includes roughly 18,000 clones, 70% to 80% seen only once; the top ten take around 28%. No antigen has been identified for these receptors. Sequencing was performed on CD4+ T cells from PBMCs, cultured in vitro. The origin of the receptors is a human donor in good health.

The V call is TRBV24-1, the J call TRBJ2-2; D not certain. CDR1 and CDR2 (germline): KGHDR, SFDVKD. The CDR3 consists of 14 residues. V lost 7 bases and J lost 4, with 12 bases in between. The CDR3: CATRESGSTGELFF. The CDR3, as DNA: TGTGCCACCAGGGAGTCTGGGTCCACCGGGGAGCTGTTTTTT.

This clone was observed a few times. J is TRBJ2-7 and V is TRBV5-1; D gene ambiguous. This CDR3 spans 11 amino acids. The germline gives CDR1 SGHRS, CDR2 YFSETQ. V lost 0 bases to trimming and J lost 3 bases, with 1 base between them. Here the CDR3 reads CASSLDYEQYF. CDR3 nucleotide sequence: TGCGCCAGCAGCTTGGACTACGAGCAGTACTTC.

On this clone: The same CDR3 is also encoded by other DNA sequences in this sample. The chain links TRBV5-1 to TRBJ2-7; 8 nucleotides match TRBD2. Germline lookup yields CDR1 SGHRS and CDR2 YFSETQ. This CDR3 contains 14 residues. V lost 1 base and J lost 0; bases outside the gene matches: 0. The CDR3 loop reads CASSLSGSSYEQYF. The CDR3 DNA is TGCGCCAGCAGCTTGAGCGGGAGCTCCTACGAGCAGTACTTC.

The rearrangement uses TRBV2 and TRBJ2-1; 9 nucleotides align to TRBD2. The CDR3 is made up of 15 amino acids. After removal of 8 bases from V and 3 bases from J, the junction contained 8 bases not matched to a gene. Germline CDR1 and CDR2: SNHLY and FYNNEI. The CDR3 protein is CASYGTSRSYNEQFF. CDR3 bases: TGTGCCAGCTACGGGACTAGCAGAAGCTACAATGAGCAGTTCTTC.

Points on this clone: Other nucleotide sequences from this sample produce the same CDR3. The V call is TRBV11-2, the J call TRBJ1-2; 7 bases align to TRBD1. The V segment lost 5 bases and the J segment 4 bases; nucleotides outside the gene matches: 4. The CDR3 sequence is 13 residues long. CDR1 is SGHAT, CDR2 FQNNGV, per germline. The CDR3 DNA sequence: TGTGCCAGCAGCCCAGGGACAGCCTATGGCTACACCTTC. Protein sequence: CASSPGTAYGYTF.

This clone was detected only a few times. V usage is TRBV7-9 and J usage is TRBJ2-1, with 10 bases matching TRBD2. The V gene's germline CDR1 is SEHNR and CDR2 FQNEAQ (reference sequence). Trimming cost V 5 bases and J 8 bases; bases outside gene matches: 9. The CDR3 loop spans 15 amino acids. CDR3: CASSLSASGSYEQFF. The CDR3 DNA is TGTGCCAGCAGCCTATCAGCTAGCGGGAGCTATGAGCAGTTCTTC.

The count of this clone is one. This sequence joins TRBV7-3 and TRBJ1-1; D may be TRBD1 (5 bases). The V end was cut by 7 bases, the J end by 2 bases, with 20 bases between. Germline V gene data show CDR1 as SGHTA and CDR2 as FQGTGA. The length of the CDR3 is 16 residues. As DNA, the CDR3 is TGTGCCAGCATCATACATCAAGGGGAGGCAAACACTGAAGCTTTCTTT. Protein: CASIIHQGEANTEAFF.

In this sample, this clone turned up a few times. This chain connects TRBV7-3 to TRBJ2-3; D gene unclear. Trimming removed 5 bases from V and 4 bases from J, with 13 bases in between. The CDR3 covers 14 residues. In germline, CDR1 is SGHTA, CDR2 FQGTGA. CDR3 residues: CASSVKVGSDTQYF. As DNA, the CDR3 is TGTGCCAGCAGCGTCAAGGTGGGGTCAGATACGCAGTATTTT.

This chain links TRBV30 with TRBJ1-1; perhaps TRBD1 as D (5 bases). The CDR3 runs 13 residues. Germline lookup yields CDR1 GTSNPN and CDR2 SVGIG (reference sequence). V was pared by 4 bases and J by 3 bases, with 12 bases between. Here the CDR3 DNA reads TGTGCCTGGAAGCGGTCGGGGGACACTGAAGCTTTCTTT. It specifies CAWKRSGDTEAFF.

The chain employs TRBV6-1 and TRBJ2-1; D not certain. The V end was cut by 3 bases, the J end by 7 bases, with 16 bases between. The CDR3 consists of 15 residues. The V gene's germline CDR1 is MNHNS and CDR2 SASEGT. As DNA, the CDR3 is TGTGCCAGCAGTGATTGGTCGGCAGCTCGTAATGAGCAGTTCTTC. This encodes CASSDWSAARNEQFF.

This chain uses TRBV27 with TRBJ2-7; D is ambiguous. This CDR3 is built from 14 residues. In germline, CDR1 is MNHEY, CDR2 SMNVEV (reference sequence). Trimming pared 2 bases from V and 0 bases from J, leaving 8 bases between. CDR3 DNA sequence: TGTGCCAGCAGTTTACGGCTATCCTCCTACGAGCAGTACTTC. Protein: CASSLRLSSYEQYF.

V and J are TRBV13 and TRBJ2-1; no definite D call. The CDR3 runs 14 residues. Germline assignment: CDR1 PRHDT and CDR2 FYEKMQ (reference sequence). The V gene lost 5 bases and the J gene lost 4 bases, with 12 bases spanning the gap. CDR3 in DNA: TGTGCCAGCAGCCGAGGCTTAGGGTACAATGAGCAGTTCTTC. Translating it yields CASSRGLGYNEQFF.

The chain uses TRBV28 and TRBJ1-1; D might be TRBD1 (6 bases). The CDR3 is 13 amino acids. The V and J ends lost 3 bases and 11 bases respectively, with 16 bases between them. Germline CDR1 MDHEN, CDR2 SYDVKM. The CDR3 spells CASSLPPGAGAFF. For the CDR3, the DNA is TGTGCCAGCAGTTTGCCTCCGGGGGCTGGGGCTTTCTTT.

The genes are TRBV11-2 and TRBJ2-5, with D possibly being TRBD2 (5 bases). Trimming removed 1 base from V and 5 bases from J, with 5 bases in between. This CDR3 has 12 amino acids. CDR1 and CDR2 from the germline V gene are SGHAT and FQNNGV. CDR3 DNA: TGTGCCAGCAGCTTAGTAGCGGAGACCCAGTACTTC. Translating it yields CASSLVAETQYF.

The V gene is TRBV7-9, the J gene TRBJ2-3; D ambiguous. Germline assignment: CDR1 SEHNR and CDR2 FQNEAQ (reference sequence). Trimming left V 7 bases short and J 2 bases short, with 13 bases between. The length of the CDR3 is 14 residues. The DNA for the CDR3 is TGTGCCAGCACTACCGACAAATTCACAGATACGCAGTATTTT. Its translation is CASTTDKFTDTQYF.

The chain uses TRBV14 and TRBJ2-7, with 7 nucleotides matching TRBD1. The CDR3 sequence is 13 residues long. Looked up from germline, CDR1 is SGHDN and CDR2 is FVKESK. The trim removed 3 bases at V and 3 bases at J, leaving 2 bases unmatched. CDR3 loop: CASSQGQFYEQYF. The CDR3 DNA sequence: TGTGCCAGCAGCCAGGGACAGTTCTACGAGCAGTACTTC.

This chain connects TRBV9 to TRBJ2-7, with 11 bases identical to TRBD2. In germline, CDR1 is SGDLS, CDR2 YYNGEE. The CDR3 is 18 residues long. The V gene end was trimmed by 0 bases and the J gene end by 2 bases; junction bases not matched to a gene: 10. The CDR3 here is CASSVGTSGPSTAYEQYF. Written as DNA, the CDR3 is TGTGCCAGCAGCGTAGGGACTAGCGGGCCCTCAACCGCCTACGAGCAGTACTTC. The variable domain in full, with the rest retrieved from reference TRBV9 and TRBJ2-7, is DSGVTQTPKHLITATGQRVTLRCSPRSGDLSVYWYQQSLDQGLQFLIQYYNGEERAKGNILERFSAQQFPDLHSELNLSSLELGDSALYFCASSVGTSGPSTAYEQYFGPGTRLTVT.

J is TRBJ2-1 and V is TRBV18; D gene uncertain. V shed 2 bases and J shed 10 bases, with 9 bases lying between them. The CDR3 runs to 12 residues. Looked up from germline, CDR1 is KGHSH and CDR2 is LQKENI. In DNA form, the CDR3 reads TGTGCCAGCTCACCAGGTCACGAGGAGCAGTTCTTC. Translated, it gives CASSPGHEEQFF. Using reference TRBV18 and TRBJ2-1 for the parts outside the CDR3, the full variable domain is NAGVMQNPRHLVRRRGQEARLRCSPMKGHSHVYWYRQLPEEGLKFMVYLQKENIIDESGMPKERFSAEFPKEGPSILRIQQVVRGDSAAYFCASSPGHEEQFFGPGTRLTVL.

The CDR3: CAWKWGTSSNYGYTF. The CDR3 DNA is TGTGCCTGGAAATGGGGTACTTCCTCTAACTATGGCTACACCTTC. The V gene is TRBV30, the J gene TRBJ1-2, with D unclear. This CDR3 region has 15 residues. The V end lost 4 bases, the J end lost 0 bases, and 15 bases lay between the germline ends. Germline V CDR1 and CDR2: GTSNPN, SVGIG (reference sequence).

The rearrangement uses TRBV20-1 and TRBJ1-2; unclear D gene. The germline V gene has CDR1 DFQATT and CDR2 SNEGSKA (reference sequence). This CDR3 spans 11 amino acids. With 5 bases removed from V and 6 bases from J, the gap between germline ends came to 10 bases. As DNA, the CDR3 is TGCAGTGCTCGAACGTCTCATGGCTACACCTTC. It encodes CSARTSHGYTF.

This clone was seen only a few times. The chain carries TRBV27 and TRBJ2-6; perhaps TRBD1 as D (6 bases). The CDR3 covers 16 residues. Trimming took 5 bases from V and 0 from J, leaving 11 bases between them. The germline V gene has CDR1 MNHEY and CDR2 SMNVEV (reference sequence). CDR3 sequence reads: CASSRHRVSGANVLTF. The CDR3, as DNA: TGTGCCAGCAGTAGACACAGGGTCTCTGGGGCCAACGTCCTGACTTTC.

This clone was recorded only once. The rearrangement links TRBV5-1 to TRBJ2-3, with TRBD1 identical over 7 bases. J was trimmed by 1 base and V by 5 bases; bases with no gene match: 4. This CDR3 has 14 residues. Germline values: CDR1 SGHRS, CDR2 YFSETQ. Here the CDR3 DNA reads TGCGCCAGCAGATCAGGGGGACGCACAGATACGCAGTATTTT. Translation gives CASRSGGRTDTQYF.

This clone was counted between two and nine times. The rearrangement joins TRBV27 to TRBJ2-7, with D tentatively TRBD2 (6 bases). Trimming stripped 5 bases from V and 3 bases from J, with 17 bases between. The germline CDR1 and CDR2 sequences are MNHEY and SMNVEV (reference sequence). This CDR3 is built from 15 residues. As DNA, the CDR3 is TGTGCCAGCAGTGGAGTGGGGGGACGGGGCTACGAGCAGTACTTC. Translation gives CASSGVGGRGYEQYF.

The chain links TRBV7-9 to TRBJ2-1; 15 bases map to TRBD2. The V gene end was trimmed by 5 bases and the J gene end by 0 bases; junction bases not matched to a gene: 5. This CDR3 comprises 18 residues. Germline V gene lookup returns CDR1 SEHNR and CDR2 FQNEAQ (reference sequence). In DNA form, the CDR3 reads TGTGCCAGCAGCACCGGGACTAGCGGGGGGAGCTCCTACAATGAGCAGTTCTTC. Its protein product is CASSTGTSGGSSYNEQFF. Supplemented by reference TRBV7-9 and TRBJ2-1, the full variable domain reads DTGVSQNPRHKITKRGQNVTFRCDPISEHNRLYWYRQTLGQGPEFLTYFQNEAQLEKSRLLSDRFSAERPKGSFSTLEIQRTEQGDSAMYLCASSTGTSGGSSYNEQFFGPGTRLTVL.

The chain has TRBV6-6 and TRBJ1-2, with 8 bases lining up with TRBD1. The CDR3 spans 14 residues. V was clipped by 6 bases and J by 4 bases; unmatched bases: 7. CDR1 and CDR2 (germline): MNHNY, SVGAGI (reference sequence). In DNA, the CDR3 is TGTGCCAGCAGCTCAACAGGGGGTGCCTATGGCTACACCTTC. Its translation is CASSSTGGAYGYTF.

The table lists this clone with a few counts. The V and J genes are TRBV9 and TRBJ1-1; 9 nucleotides agree with TRBD1. Germline loops: CDR1 SGDLS, CDR2 YYNGEE. CDR3 length: 13 amino acids. The J segment lost 7 bases and the V segment lost 5 bases, leaving 6 bases of the junction unmatched. The CDR3: CASRGTGLNEAFF. In nucleotides, the CDR3 is TGTGCCAGCAGGGGGACAGGGCTGAATGAAGCTTTCTTT.